This T cell receptor (beta chain) is drawn from a study of T-cell memory formation after mild COVID-19. As for the study in general: TCR clusters were largely donor specific.

CDR3 size: 11 residues. Germline V gives CDR1 ENHRY, CDR2 SYGVKD. V dropped 2 bases and J dropped 4 bases, with 2 bases sitting between them. Whole-study findings and limits: In pre-infection memory, a portion of responding clones appeared, which suggested that cross-reactive memory joined. Shrinking CD4+ clones resided mostly in CM and EM, and CD8+ ones in EMRA.

5'RACE primed at constant segments yielded TCR alpha and TCR beta cDNA libraries bearing sample barcodes and UMIs. TCRdb independently ran MiXCR on the 5' RACE reads; one entry per CDR3 protein. The sample gives about 360,000 distinct CDR3 sequences, about an eighth of which show up once; about 22% is in the top ten. This clonotype occurred a few times. Its antigen is not identified. The V gene is TRBV10-3, the J gene TRBJ2-5; D remains ambiguous. Specimen: PBMCs or a T cell subset sorted from them (not recorded which). This clonotype was sampled from a man younger than 35 who had mild COVID-19 (a few samples of this study predate the infection). Cell type and time point are not known. CDR3 loop: CAISERETQYF. The CDR3 bases are TGTGCCATCAGTGAGCGAGAGACCCAGTACTTC.